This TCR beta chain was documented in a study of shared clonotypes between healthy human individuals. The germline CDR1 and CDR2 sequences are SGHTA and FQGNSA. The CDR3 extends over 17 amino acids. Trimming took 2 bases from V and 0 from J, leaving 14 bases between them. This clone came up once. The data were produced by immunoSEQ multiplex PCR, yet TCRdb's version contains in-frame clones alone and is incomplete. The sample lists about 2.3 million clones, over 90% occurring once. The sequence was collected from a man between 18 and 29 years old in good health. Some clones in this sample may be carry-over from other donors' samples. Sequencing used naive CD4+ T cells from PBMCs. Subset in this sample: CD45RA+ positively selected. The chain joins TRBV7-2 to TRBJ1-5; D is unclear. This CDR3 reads CASSLSRTDYSNQPQHF. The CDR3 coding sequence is TGTGCCAGCAGCTTATCGAGGACGGATTATAGCAATCAGCCCCAGCATTTT.